This TCR beta chain derives from a study of shared clonotypes between healthy human individuals. At the level of the study: With ages of 18 to 49, the donors were a couple of women and a few men.

For this clone: What it recognizes is unknown.

The V segment lost 3 bases and the J segment 4 bases; nucleotides outside the gene matches: 9. Germline-derived CDR1 and CDR2 are SGHVS and FNYEAQ. The CDR3 sequence is 17 residues long. Study-level findings and limits: In a few donors, about 5% of naive CD4 clonotypes appeared in common.

The authors' processing: With immunoSEQ giving junction-only sequences and no quality scores, filtering differed. Libraries were prepared by immunoSEQ multiplex PCR; TCRdb keeps only in-frame clonotypes and omits some of them. Clone size and V and J calls were adopted from that table, with D and trimming inferred from the DNA. Of nearly 1,000,000 clones in the sample, approximately 80% were seen once. The sequencing input was memory CD4+ T cells sorted from blood. Regarding subset: CD45RA-negative fraction. The clonotype was recovered from a young man in good health. The chain uses TRBV7-6 and TRBJ2-2, with 9 bases that match TRBD1. Here the CDR3 reads CASSFRDRESPTGELFF. In DNA, the CDR3 is TGTGCCAGCAGCTTCCGGGACAGGGAATCGCCCACCGGGGAGCTGTTTTTT.